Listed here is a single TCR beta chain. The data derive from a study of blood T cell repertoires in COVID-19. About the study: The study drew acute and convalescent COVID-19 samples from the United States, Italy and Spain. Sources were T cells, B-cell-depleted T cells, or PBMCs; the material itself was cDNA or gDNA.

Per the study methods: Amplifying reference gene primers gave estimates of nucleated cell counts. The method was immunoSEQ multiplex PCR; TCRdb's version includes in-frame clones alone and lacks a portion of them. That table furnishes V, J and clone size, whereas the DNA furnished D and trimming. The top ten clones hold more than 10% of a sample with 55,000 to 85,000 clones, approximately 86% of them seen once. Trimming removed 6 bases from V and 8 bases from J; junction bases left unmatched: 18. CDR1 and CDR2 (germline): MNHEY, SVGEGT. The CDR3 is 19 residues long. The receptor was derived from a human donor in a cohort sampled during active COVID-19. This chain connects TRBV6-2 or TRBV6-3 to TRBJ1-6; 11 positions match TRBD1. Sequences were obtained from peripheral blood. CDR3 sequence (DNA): TGTGCCAGCAGCCCACCTCGTCGACGGGACAGGGGGTGGGATTCACCCCTCCACTTT. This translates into CASSPPRRRDRGWDSPLHF.